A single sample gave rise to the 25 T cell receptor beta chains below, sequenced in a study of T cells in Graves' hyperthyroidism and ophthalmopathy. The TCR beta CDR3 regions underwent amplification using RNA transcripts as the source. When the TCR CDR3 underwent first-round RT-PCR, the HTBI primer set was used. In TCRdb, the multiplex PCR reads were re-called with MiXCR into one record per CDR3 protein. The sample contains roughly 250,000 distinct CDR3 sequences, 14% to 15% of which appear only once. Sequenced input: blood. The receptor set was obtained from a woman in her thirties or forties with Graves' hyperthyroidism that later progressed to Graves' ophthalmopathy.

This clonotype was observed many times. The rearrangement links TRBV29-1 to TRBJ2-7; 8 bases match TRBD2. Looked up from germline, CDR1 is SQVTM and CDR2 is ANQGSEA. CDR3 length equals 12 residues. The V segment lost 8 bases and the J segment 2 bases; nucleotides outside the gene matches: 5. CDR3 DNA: TGCAGCAAAAGGGGACTAGCCTACGAGCAGTACTTC. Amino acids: CSKRGLAYEQYF.

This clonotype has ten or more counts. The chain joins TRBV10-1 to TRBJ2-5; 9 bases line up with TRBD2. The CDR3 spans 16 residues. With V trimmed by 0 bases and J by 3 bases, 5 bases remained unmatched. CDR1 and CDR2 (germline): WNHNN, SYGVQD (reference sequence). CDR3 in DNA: TGCGCCAGCAGTGAGTCGGGGTCTAGCGGGAAAGAGACCCAGTACTTC. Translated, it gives CASSESGSSGKETQYF.

The CDR3 loop reads CASSARAGTGGAKTQYF. The CDR3 region has the DNA TGTGCCAGCAGCGCCCGTGCCGGGACAGGGGGCGCAAAGACCCAGTACTTC. J is TRBJ2-5 and V is TRBV9; TRBD1 aligns across 12 bases. The CDR3 totals 17 residues. The V and J ends lost 3 bases and 6 bases, in that order; junction bases with no gene match: 12. Germline CDR1 SGDLS, CDR2 YYNGEE. Filled out from reference TRBV9 and TRBJ2-5, the complete variable domain reads DSGVTQTPKHLITATGQRVTLRCSPRSGDLSVYWYQQSLDQGLQFLIQYYNGEERAKGNILERFSAQQFPDLHSELNLSSLELGDSALYFCASSARAGTGGAKTQYFGPGTRLLVL.

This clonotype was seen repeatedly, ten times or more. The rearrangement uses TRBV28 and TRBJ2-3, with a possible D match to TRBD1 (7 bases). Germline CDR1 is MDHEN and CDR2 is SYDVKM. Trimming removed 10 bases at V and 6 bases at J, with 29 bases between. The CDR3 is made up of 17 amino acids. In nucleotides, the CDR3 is TGTGCCACCACTCGGAGGGCAGGGGGAATGTCGGGGGATACGCAGTATTTT. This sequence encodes CATTRRAGGMSGDTQYF.

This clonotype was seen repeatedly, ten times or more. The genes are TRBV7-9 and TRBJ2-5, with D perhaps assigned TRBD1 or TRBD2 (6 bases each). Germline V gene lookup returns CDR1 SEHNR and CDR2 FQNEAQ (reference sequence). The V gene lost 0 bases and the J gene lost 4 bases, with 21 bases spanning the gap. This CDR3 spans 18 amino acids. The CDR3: CASSLAGRRAGDLETQYF. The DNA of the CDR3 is TGTGCCAGCAGCTTAGCGGGCAGGAGGGCAGGGGATTTAGAGACCCAGTACTTC.

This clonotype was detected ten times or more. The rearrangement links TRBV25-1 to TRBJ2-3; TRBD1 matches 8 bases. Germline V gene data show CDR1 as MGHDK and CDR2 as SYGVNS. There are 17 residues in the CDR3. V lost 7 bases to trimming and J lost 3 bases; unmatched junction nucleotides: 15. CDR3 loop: CASTQSPGQEVTDTQYF. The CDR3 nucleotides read TGTGCCAGCACTCAGTCGCCGGGACAGGAGGTTACAGATACGCAGTATTTT.

CDR3: CASSAINQPQHF. The CDR3 nucleotides are TGTGCCAGCAGTGCCATTAATCAGCCCCAGCATTTT. V is TRBV13 and J is TRBJ1-5; no firm D call. The length of the CDR3 is 12 residues. V was cut by 6 bases and J by 4 bases, with 7 bases left in between. CDR1 and CDR2 from the germline V gene are PRHDT and FYEKMQ (reference sequence).

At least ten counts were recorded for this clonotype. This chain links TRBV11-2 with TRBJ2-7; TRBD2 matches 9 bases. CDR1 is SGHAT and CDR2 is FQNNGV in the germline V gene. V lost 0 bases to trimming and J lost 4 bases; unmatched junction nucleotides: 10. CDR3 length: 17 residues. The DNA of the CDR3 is TGTGCCAGCAGCTTAGATTCGTCTAGCGGGAAAATTTACGAGCAGTACTTC. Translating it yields CASSLDSSSGKIYEQYF.

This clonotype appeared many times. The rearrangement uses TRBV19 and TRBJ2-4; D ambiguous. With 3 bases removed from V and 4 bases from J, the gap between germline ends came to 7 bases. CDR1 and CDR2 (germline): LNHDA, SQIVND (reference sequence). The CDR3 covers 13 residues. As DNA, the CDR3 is TGTGCCAGTAGTATCGGAGATAAAAACATTCAGTACTTC. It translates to CASSIGDKNIQYF.

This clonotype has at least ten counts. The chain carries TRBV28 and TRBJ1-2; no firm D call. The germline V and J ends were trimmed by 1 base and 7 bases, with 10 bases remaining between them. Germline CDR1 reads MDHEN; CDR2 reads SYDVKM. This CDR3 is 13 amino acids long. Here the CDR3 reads CASSLYTTSGYTF. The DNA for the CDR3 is TGTGCCAGCAGTTTATATACCACCAGTGGCTACACCTTC.

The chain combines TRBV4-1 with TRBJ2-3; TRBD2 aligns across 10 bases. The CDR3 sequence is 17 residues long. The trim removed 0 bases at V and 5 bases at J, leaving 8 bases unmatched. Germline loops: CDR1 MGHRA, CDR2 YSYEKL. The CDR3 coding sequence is TGCGCCAGCAGCCAAGATCGGGCTAGCGGGAGAATAGATACGCAGTATTTT. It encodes CASSQDRASGRIDTQYF.

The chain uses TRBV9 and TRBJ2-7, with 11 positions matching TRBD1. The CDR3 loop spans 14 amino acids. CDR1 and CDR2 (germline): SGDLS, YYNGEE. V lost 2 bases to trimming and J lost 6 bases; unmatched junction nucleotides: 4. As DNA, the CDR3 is TGTGCCAGCAGCGTGGCGGGGACAGGGGGCGAGCAGTACTTC. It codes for CASSVAGTGGEQYF.

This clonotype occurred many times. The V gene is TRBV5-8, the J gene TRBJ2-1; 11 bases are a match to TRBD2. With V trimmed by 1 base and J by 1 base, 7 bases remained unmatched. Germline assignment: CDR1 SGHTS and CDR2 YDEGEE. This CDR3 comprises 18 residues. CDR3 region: CASSLLITSGSSYNEQFF. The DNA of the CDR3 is TGTGCCAGCAGCTTGCTCATCACTAGCGGGAGTTCCTACAATGAGCAGTTCTTC.

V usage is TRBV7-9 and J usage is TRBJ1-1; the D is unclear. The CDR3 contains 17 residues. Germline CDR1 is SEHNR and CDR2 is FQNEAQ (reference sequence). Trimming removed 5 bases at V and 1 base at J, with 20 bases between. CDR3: CASSTTRPVNENTEAFF. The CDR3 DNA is TGTGCCAGCAGCACCACGCGGCCCGTTAACGAGAACACTGAAGCTTTCTTT.

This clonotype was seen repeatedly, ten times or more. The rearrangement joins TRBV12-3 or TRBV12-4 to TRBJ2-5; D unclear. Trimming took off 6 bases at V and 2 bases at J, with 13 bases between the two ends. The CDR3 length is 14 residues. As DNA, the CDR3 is TGTGCCAGCAGCCTTTTTCGGATTCAAGAGACCCAGTACTTC. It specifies CASSLFRIQETQYF.

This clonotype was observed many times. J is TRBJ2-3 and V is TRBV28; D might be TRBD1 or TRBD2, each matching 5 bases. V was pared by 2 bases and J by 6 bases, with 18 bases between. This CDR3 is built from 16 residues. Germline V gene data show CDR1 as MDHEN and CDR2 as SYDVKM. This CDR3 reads CASSLHVSGRLDTQYF. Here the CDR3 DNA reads TGTGCCAGCAGTTTACATGTTTCGGGACGGTTGGATACGCAGTATTTT. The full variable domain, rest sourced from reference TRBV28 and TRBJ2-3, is DVKVTQSSRYLVKRTGEKVFLECVQDMDHENMFWYRQDPGLGLRLIYFSYDVKMKEKGDIPEGYSVSREKKERFSLILESASTNQTSMYLCASSLHVSGRLDTQYFGPGTRLTVL.

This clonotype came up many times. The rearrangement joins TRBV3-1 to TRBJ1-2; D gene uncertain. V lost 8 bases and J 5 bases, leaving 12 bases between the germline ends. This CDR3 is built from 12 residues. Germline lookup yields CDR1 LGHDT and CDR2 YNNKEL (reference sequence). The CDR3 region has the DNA TGTGCCAGCTTTGGCAGTAAATATGGCTACACCTTC. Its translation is CASFGSKYGYTF.

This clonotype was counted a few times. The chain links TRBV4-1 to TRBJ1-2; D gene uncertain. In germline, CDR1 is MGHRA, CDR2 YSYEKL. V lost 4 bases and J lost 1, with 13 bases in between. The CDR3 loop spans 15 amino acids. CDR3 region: CASSLLSAFNYGYTF. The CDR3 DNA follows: TGCGCCAGCAGCCTTCTCTCGGCCTTTAACTATGGCTACACCTTC.

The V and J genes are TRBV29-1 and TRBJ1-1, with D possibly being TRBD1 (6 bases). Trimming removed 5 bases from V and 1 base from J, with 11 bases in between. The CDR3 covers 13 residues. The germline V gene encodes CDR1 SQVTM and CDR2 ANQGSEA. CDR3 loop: CSVSAGANTEAFF. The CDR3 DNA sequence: TGCAGCGTTTCGGCAGGGGCGAACACTGAAGCTTTCTTT.

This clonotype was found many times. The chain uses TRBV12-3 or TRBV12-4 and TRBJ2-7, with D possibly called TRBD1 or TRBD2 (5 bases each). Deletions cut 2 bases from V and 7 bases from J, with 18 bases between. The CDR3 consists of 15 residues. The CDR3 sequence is CASSLSGTASGEQYF. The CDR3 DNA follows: TGTGCCAGCAGTTTATCAGGGACGGCTTCAGGAGAGCAGTACTTC.

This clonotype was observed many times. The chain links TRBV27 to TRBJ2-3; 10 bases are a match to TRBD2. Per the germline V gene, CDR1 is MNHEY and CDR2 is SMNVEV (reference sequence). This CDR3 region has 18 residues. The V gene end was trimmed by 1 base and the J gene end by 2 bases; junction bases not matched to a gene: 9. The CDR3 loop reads CASSLWSASGSYTDTQYF. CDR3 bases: TGTGCCAGCAGTTTATGGTCCGCTAGCGGGAGTTACACAGATACGCAGTATTTT.

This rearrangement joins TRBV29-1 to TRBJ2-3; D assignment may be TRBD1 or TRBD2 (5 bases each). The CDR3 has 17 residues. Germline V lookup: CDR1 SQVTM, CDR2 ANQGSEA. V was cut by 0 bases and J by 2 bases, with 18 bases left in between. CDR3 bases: TGCAGCGTTGAAGATGAGACCGGGACGGCCTACACAGATACGCAGTATTTT. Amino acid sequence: CSVEDETGTAYTDTQYF.

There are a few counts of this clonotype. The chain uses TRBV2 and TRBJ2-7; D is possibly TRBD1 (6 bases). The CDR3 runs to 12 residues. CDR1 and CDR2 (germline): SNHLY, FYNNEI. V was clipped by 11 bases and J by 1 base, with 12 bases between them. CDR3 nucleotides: TGTGCCCCCCGGACAGAATCCTACGAGCAGTACTTC. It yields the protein CAPRTESYEQYF.

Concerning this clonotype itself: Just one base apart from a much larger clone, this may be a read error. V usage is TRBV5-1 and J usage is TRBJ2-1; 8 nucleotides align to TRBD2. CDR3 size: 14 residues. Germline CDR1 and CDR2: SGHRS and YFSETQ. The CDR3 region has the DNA TGCGCCAGCAGCTTGGAGGGACTAGGATATGAGGAGTTCTTC. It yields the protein CASSLEGLGYEEFF.

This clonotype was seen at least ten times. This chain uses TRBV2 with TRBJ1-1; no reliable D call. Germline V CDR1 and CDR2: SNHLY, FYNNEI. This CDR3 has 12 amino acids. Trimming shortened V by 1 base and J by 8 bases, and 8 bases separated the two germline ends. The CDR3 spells CASSEGRSEAFF. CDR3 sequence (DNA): TGTGCCAGCAGTGAAGGGCGGTCAGAAGCTTTCTTT.